This record looks at one T cell receptor beta chain sequence and its context. No antigen is known for it. V shed 1 base, J shed 3 bases, and the junction held 2 bases outside the gene matches. The V gene's germline CDR1 is SGHAT and CDR2 FQNNGV. The CDR3 covers 14 residues. The data originate from a study of cytomegalovirus exposure and HLA in healthy donors. Findings of the study overall: A prior analysis recorded that most TCR beta V segments were productive about 87% or about 30% of the time. For most subjects, TCR beta sequences were reported to predict HLA-A and HLA-B alleles with accuracy. Researchers counted approximately 160 TCR beta chains as cytomegalovirus-associated.

With 60 Vbeta and 13 Jbeta primers, the PCR was carried out. The assay was immunoSEQ multiplex PCR, and TCRdb's table has in-frame clones only and misses some. Its clone listing holds 20,000 to 25,000 clones. Sequencing was carried out using PBMCs. The sequence was collected from a male donor in good health and CMV-seropositive. The rearrangement joins TRBV11-2 to TRBJ1-2; 7 bases are shared with TRBD1. Here the CDR3 reads CASSLVTGDYGYTF. The CDR3 nucleotides are TGTGCCAGCAGCTTAGTAACAGGGGACTATGGCTACACCTTC. Variable domain in full (rest from reference TRBV11-2 and TRBJ1-2): EAGVAQSPRYKIIEKRQSVAFWCNPISGHATLYWYQQILGQGPKLLIQFQNNGVVDDSQLPKDRFSAERLKGVDSTLKIQPAKLEDSAVYLCASSLVTGDYGYTFGSGTRLTVV.